This TCR beta chain was recorded in a study of blood T cell repertoires in COVID-19. Study-wide background: Specimens from acute and convalescent COVID-19 originated in the United States, Italy and Spain. From T cells, B-cell-depleted T cells, or PBMCs came the material, which was cDNA or gDNA.

Some clones are missing from TCRdb's copy, which holds only in-frame ones; the method was immunoSEQ multiplex PCR. The data hold 250,000 to 350,000 clones, with roughly 90% observed a single time. Sequences were obtained from peripheral blood. The source of this sequence is a woman in her twenties or thirties with COVID-19, enrolled during active disease.

The CDR3 spells CASSQEVSAGELFF. For the CDR3, the DNA is TGCGCCAGCAGCCAAGAAGTAAGCGCCGGGGAGCTGTTTTTT. The genes are TRBV4-3 and TRBJ2-2; D is unclear. CDR3 length: 14 residues. The V gene lost 0 bases and the J gene lost 6 bases, with 8 bases spanning the gap. Germline V gene data show CDR1 as LGHNA and CDR2 as YSLEER.